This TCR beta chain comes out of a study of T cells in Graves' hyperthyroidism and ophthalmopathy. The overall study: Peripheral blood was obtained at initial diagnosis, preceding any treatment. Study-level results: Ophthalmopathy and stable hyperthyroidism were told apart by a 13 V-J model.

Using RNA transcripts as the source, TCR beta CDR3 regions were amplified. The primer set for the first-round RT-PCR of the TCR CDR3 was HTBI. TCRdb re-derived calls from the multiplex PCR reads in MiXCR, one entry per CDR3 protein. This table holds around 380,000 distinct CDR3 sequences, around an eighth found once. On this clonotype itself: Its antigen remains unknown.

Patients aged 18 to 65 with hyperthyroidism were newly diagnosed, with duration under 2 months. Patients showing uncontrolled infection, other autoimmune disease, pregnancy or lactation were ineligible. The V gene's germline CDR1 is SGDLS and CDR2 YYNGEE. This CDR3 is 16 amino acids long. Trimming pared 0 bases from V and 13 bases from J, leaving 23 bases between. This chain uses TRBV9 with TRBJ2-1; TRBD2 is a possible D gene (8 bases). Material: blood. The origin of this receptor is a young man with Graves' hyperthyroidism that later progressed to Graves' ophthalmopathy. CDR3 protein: CASSVAGGTATLSQFF. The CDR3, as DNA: TGTGCCAGCAGCGTAGCGGGGGGGACAGCCACGTTATCACAGTTCTTC. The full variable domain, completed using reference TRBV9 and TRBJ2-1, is DSGVTQTPKHLITATGQRVTLRCSPRSGDLSVYWYQQSLDQGLQFLIQYYNGEERAKGNILERFSAQQFPDLHSELNLSSLELGDSALYFCASSVAGGTATLSQFFGPGTRLTVL.